The rows below give T cell receptor beta chains drawn from one sample of a study of CD8 T cells in Susac syndrome. One entry per CDR3 protein, called by TCRdb with MiXCR from the immunoSEQ multiplex PCR reads. The table lists approximately 120,000 distinct CDR3 sequences, over 90% of them singletons, with approximately 0.3% in the top ten. Specimen: CD8+ T cells from PBMCs. Source of these receptors: a human donor with multiple sclerosis. Both conserved end residues are part of each CDR3. D genes are given only for firm matches. Clone size is not always given. Where it is, it says once, few, many or a class for expanded clones.

v_gene	d_gene	j_gene	abundance	CDR3nt	CDR3aa
TRBV9	-	TRBJ2-3	once	TGTGCCAGCAGCGTAGCAGCAGCAGATACGCAGTATTTT	CASSVAAADTQYF
TRBV14	-	TRBJ2-4	once	TGTGCCAGCAGCTCCGGACAGAAAAACATTCAGTACTTC	CASSSGQKNIQYF
TRBV29-1	TRBD2	TRBJ2-7	-	TGCAGCGTTGAAGCGCCGCGGGGGGTCCCCTACGAGCAGTACTTC	CSVEAPRGVPYEQYF
TRBV7-9	-	TRBJ1-1	-	TGTGCCAGCAGCTTAGAGCCGCTTGAAGCTTTCTTT	CASSLEPLEAFF
TRBV7-9	TRBD2	TRBJ2-1	once	TGTGCCAGCAGCTGGAAGGCAGGGCTAGCGGGCAGGGTTGTGCAGTTCTTC	CASSWKAGLAGRVVQFF
TRBV12-5	-	TRBJ2-3	-	TGTGCTAGTGGGCCCCTCGGGGGCGCATTGGATACGCAGTATTTT	CASGPLGGALDTQYF
TRBV29-1	TRBD1	TRBJ1-2	-	TGCAGCGCCAAGGGACAGGATAACTATGGCTACACCTTC	CSAKGQDNYGYTF
TRBV12-3/TRBV12-4	-	TRBJ2-1	-	TGTGCCAGCAGTTCGAGATGGGCTGAGCAGTTCTTC	CASSSRWAEQFF
TRBV20-1	-	TRBJ2-1	-	TGCAGTGCTAGAGTGAGCCGGGGGCCCTACAATGAGCAGTTCTTC	CSARVSRGPYNEQFF
TRBV19	TRBD1	TRBJ2-7	-	TGTGCCACCAGTATGGGGACAGGTCCCTACGAGCAGTACTTC	CATSMGTGPYEQYF
TRBV6-4	TRBD2	TRBJ2-3	-	TGTGCCAGCAGTTCACTAGCGGGAGCAGATACGCAGTATTTT	CASSSLAGADTQYF
TRBV11-2	-	TRBJ2-6	-	TGTGCCAGCAGCTTCGGGTTATATGGGGCCAACGTCCTGACTTTC	CASSFGLYGANVLTF
TRBV6-5	-	TRBJ1-3	-	TGTGCCAGCAGTTACTCGATTGGTGGCTCTGGAAACACCATATATTTT	CASSYSIGGSGNTIYF
TRBV6-1	-	TRBJ1-6	-	TGTGCCAGCAGTGTAAGGGGAAGGGATTCACCCCTCCACTTT	CASSVRGRDSPLHF
TRBV12-3/TRBV12-4	-	TRBJ1-1	-	TGTGCCAGCAGTTTAGGTTTAGAAGCTTTCTTT	CASSLGLEAFF
TRBV7-3	-	TRBJ2-1	-	TGTGCCAGCAGCTTAATTCGGGGCTCCTACAATGAGCAGTTCTTC	CASSLIRGSYNEQFF
TRBV4-1	TRBD1	TRBJ1-3	-	TGCGCCAGCAGCCCCACAGGGGCGGCGGGTGGAAACACCATATATTTT	CASSPTGAAGGNTIYF
TRBV13	-	TRBJ2-5	-	TGTGCCAGCAGCTTAGGCATAGGATACCAAGAGACCCAGTACTTC	CASSLGIGYQETQYF
TRBV28	-	TRBJ2-3	-	TGTGCCAGCAACCTAGGGCCAGATACGCAGTATTTT	CASNLGPDTQYF
TRBV6-5	-	TRBJ1-5	-	TGTGCCAGCAGTTACTCTTTCAATCAGCCCCAGCATTTT	CASSYSFNQPQHF
TRBV5-6	-	TRBJ1-3	-	TGTGCCAGCAGCTTCGGCGGGCCCGGAAACACCATATATTTT	CASSFGGPGNTIYF
TRBV7-9	-	TRBJ1-2	-	TGTGCCAGCAGTTTGGACCGGTGGGGCTACACCTTC	CASSLDRWGYTF
TRBV28	-	TRBJ1-1	-	TGTGCCAGCAGCTTGGACGTATACCGATTCCTGGGCGCGGAGAACACTGAAGCTTTCTTT	CASSLDVYRFLGAENTEAFF
TRBV6-7	-	TRBJ2-3	-	TGTGCCAGCAGCGCCAGGGGCGGAGATACGCAGTATTTT	CASSARGGDTQYF
TRBV12-5	-	TRBJ2-3	-	TGTGCTAGTGGTTTGTTCGTGGGGTCAGATACGCAGTATTTT	CASGLFVGSDTQYF
TRBV13	TRBD1	TRBJ2-3	-	TGTGCCAGCAGCGCCCGGGACAGGGATGAGGGTACGCAGTATTTT	CASSARDRDEGTQYF
TRBV6-1	TRBD1	TRBJ1-1	-	TGTGCCAGCACCGGGGACAGGCTGAACACTGAAGCTTTCTTT	CASTGDRLNTEAFF
TRBV29-1	-	TRBJ2-7	few	TGCAGCGTTGTGGCGGGGACCTCCTACGAGCAGTACTTC	CSVVAGTSYEQYF
TRBV7-9	TRBD2	TRBJ2-1	-	TGTGCCAGCAGCTCCCCCCCGGGGGGGGCCGAAGGTGAGCAGTTCTTC	CASSSPPGGAEGEQFF
TRBV4-1	TRBD1	TRBJ2-7	-	TGCGCCAGCAGCCAGACGGACAGGCCGACCTACGAGCAGTACTTC	CASSQTDRPTYEQYF
TRBV7-9	-	TRBJ2-5	-	TGTGCCAGCAGCTTAGGGGACGGATACCTAAAAGAGACCCAGTACTTC	CASSLGDGYLKETQYF
TRBV7-3	-	TRBJ1-2	-	TGTGCCAGCAGCCCCCTGGGAGACCTTAACTATGGCTACACCTTC	CASSPLGDLNYGYTF
TRBV9	-	TRBJ2-1	-	TGTGCCAGCACCCCCTATGGCCCCGGCAATGAGCAGTTCTTC	CASTPYGPGNEQFF
TRBV4-1	-	TRBJ2-2	-	TGCGCCAGCCGGGCCCGAGAGACCGGGGAGCTGTTTTTT	CASRARETGELFF
TRBV5-6	TRBD2	TRBJ2-2	-	TGTGCCAGCAGCTTGATGCGGGGGGGCCCCGGGGAGCTGTTTTTT	CASSLMRGGPGELFF
TRBV18	-	TRBJ1-6	-	TGTGCCAGCTCCTCCGACAGCTCCTATAATTCACCCCTCCACTTT	CASSSDSSYNSPLHF
TRBV7-9	-	TRBJ1-1	-	TGTGCCAGCCCCACTGAAGCTTTCTTT	CASPTEAFF
TRBV5-1	-	TRBJ1-5	-	TGCGCCAGCAGCTTGGAGGGCAGTTTGAATCAGCCCCAGCATTTT	CASSLEGSLNQPQHF
TRBV11-2	TRBD2	TRBJ2-7	-	TGTGCCAGCAGCTTAGGGACTAGCGGGATATCCTACGAGCAGTACTTC	CASSLGTSGISYEQYF
TRBV30	-	TRBJ2-6	-	TGTGCCTGGAGTGGTGAATCTGGGGCCAACGTCCTGACTTTC	CAWSGESGANVLTF
TRBV5-5	TRBD1	TRBJ2-1	-	TGTGCCAGCAGCTTGGACAGGGGGGATGAGCAGTTCTTC	CASSLDRGDEQFF
TRBV2	-	TRBJ1-1	-	TGTGCCAGATTCGACAGGAACACTGAAGCTTTCTTT	CARFDRNTEAFF
TRBV20-1	-	TRBJ1-1	-	TGCAGTGCCCGAAGTCCTAATCGTGGGACTGAAGCTTTCTTT	CSARSPNRGTEAFF
TRBV2	-	TRBJ1-4	-	TGTGCCAGCAGTGTTCCATGGACAGAGCTTGAAAAACTGTTTTTT	CASSVPWTELEKLFF
TRBV2	TRBD2	TRBJ2-3	-	TGTGCCAGCAGTGAAGCGATCGGGCTAGCGGGAGGAATGAGCACAGATACGCAGTATTTT	CASSEAIGLAGGMSTDTQYF
TRBV29-1	TRBD1	TRBJ2-1	-	TGCAGCATGACAGGGGCTCGGTGGAATGAGCAGTTCTTC	CSMTGARWNEQFF
TRBV19	TRBD1	TRBJ1-5	-	TGTGCCAGTAGAGACAGGGGGCGCGGAAGCAATCAGCCCCAGCATTTT	CASRDRGRGSNQPQHF
TRBV19	-	TRBJ2-1	-	TGTGCCAGTAGTGGCCCCGAGGGGGCCTACAATGAGCAGTTCTTC	CASSGPEGAYNEQFF
TRBV2	-	TRBJ1-4	-	TGTGCCAGCAGTGAGCACAGGGAAGGTGAAAAACTGTTTTTT	CASSEHREGEKLFF
TRBV2	TRBD1	TRBJ2-1	-	TGTGCCAGCAGGCGACAGGGATCACCCCCCTACAATGAGCAGTTCTTC	CASRRQGSPPYNEQFF
TRBV9	TRBD1	TRBJ2-3	-	TGTGCCAGCAGCGCCTGGGACAGAAGCACAGATACGCAGTATTTT	CASSAWDRSTDTQYF
TRBV7-9	TRBD1	TRBJ1-4	-	TGTGCCAGCAGAGAGGGGCTACAGGGGAAACTGTTTTTT	CASREGLQGKLFF
TRBV7-9	-	TRBJ2-5	-	TGTGCCAGCAGCAAAACCCGGGACGGCCAAGAGACCCAGTACTTC	CASSKTRDGQETQYF
TRBV12-3/TRBV12-4	-	TRBJ1-6	-	TGTGCCAGCAGTTCCGGGGCCTACCTCCACTTT	CASSSGAYLHF
TRBV24-1	-	TRBJ2-1	-	TGTGCCACCAGTGGAGGACTACCTACTAACAATGAGCAGTTCTTC	CATSGGLPTNNEQFF
TRBV15	-	TRBJ1-2	-	TGTGCCACCAGTCCAAGTCGCAATGGGGTCCCTAACTATGGCTACACCTTC	CATSPSRNGVPNYGYTF
TRBV27	-	TRBJ2-2	once	TGTGCCAGCAGGCGCGGGGACACCGGGGAGCTGTTTTTT	CASRRGDTGELFF
TRBV24-1	-	TRBJ2-5	-	TGTGCCACCAGTGATTTTACATGGGAGACCCAGTACTTC	CATSDFTWETQYF
TRBV25-1	-	TRBJ1-2	-	TGTGCCAGCTCTCGAGTCTACGGGGGGCGCAACTATGGCTACACCTTC	CASSRVYGGRNYGYTF